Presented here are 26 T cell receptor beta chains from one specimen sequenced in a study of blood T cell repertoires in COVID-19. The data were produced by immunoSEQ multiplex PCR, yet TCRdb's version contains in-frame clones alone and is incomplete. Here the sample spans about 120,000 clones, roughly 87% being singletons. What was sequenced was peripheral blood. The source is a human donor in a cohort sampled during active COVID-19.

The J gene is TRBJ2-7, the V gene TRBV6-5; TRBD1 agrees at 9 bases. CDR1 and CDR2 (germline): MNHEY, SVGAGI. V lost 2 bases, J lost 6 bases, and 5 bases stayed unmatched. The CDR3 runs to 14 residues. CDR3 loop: CASSYADRGLEQYF. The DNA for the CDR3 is TGTGCCAGCAGTTACGCGGACAGGGGACTCGAGCAGTACTTC.

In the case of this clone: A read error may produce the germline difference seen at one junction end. The chain's CDR3 is CASSPQGANYGYTF. The CDR3 DNA reads TGTGCCAGCAGTCCCCAGGGGGCTAATTATGGCTACACCTTC. V usage is TRBV6-2 or TRBV6-3 and J usage is TRBJ1-2; TRBD1 matches at 8 bases. CDR3 length equals 14 residues. CDR1 and CDR2 from the germline V gene are MNHEY and SVGEGT.

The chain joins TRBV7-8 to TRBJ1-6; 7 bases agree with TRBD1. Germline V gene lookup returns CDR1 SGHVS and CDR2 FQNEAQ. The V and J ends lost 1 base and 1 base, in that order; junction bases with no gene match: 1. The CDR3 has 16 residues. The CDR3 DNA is TGTGCCAGCAGCTTAGGACAGGGTTCCTATAATTCACCCCTCCACTTT. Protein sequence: CASSLGQGSYNSPLHF.

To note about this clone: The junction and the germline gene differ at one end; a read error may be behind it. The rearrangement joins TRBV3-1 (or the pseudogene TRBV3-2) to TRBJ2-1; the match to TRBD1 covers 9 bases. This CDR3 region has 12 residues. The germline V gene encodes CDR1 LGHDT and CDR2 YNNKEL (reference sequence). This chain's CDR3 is CASSPAPGQGIF. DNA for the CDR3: TGTGCCAGCAGCCCCGCCCCGGGACAGGGCATCTTC.

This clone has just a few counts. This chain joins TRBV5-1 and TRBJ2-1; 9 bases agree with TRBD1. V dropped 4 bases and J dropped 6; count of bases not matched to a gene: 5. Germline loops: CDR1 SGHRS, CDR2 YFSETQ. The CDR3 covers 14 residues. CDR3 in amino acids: CASSPGTGFNEQFF. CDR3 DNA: TGCGCCAGCAGCCCCGGGACAGGGTTCAATGAGCAGTTCTTC.

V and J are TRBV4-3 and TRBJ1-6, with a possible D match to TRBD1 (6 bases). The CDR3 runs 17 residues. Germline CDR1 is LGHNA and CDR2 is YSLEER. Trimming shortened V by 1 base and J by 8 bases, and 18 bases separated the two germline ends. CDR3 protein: CASSQATSGAGDSPLHF. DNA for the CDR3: TGCGCCAGCAGCCAAGCCACAAGCGGGGCAGGGGATTCACCCCTCCACTTT.

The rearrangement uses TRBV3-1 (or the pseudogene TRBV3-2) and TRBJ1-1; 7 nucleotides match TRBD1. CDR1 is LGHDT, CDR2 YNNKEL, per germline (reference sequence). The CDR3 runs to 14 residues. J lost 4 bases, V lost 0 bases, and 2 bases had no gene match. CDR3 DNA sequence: TGTGCCAGCAGCCAAGATACAGGGGTCACTGAAGCTTTCTTT. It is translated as CASSQDTGVTEAFF.

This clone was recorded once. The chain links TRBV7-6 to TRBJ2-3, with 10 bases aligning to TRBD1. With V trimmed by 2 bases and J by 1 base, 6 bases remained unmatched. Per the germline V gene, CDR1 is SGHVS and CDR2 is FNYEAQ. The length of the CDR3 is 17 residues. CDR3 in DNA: TGTGCCAGCAGCTTAATCCCCGGGACAGGGGGCACAGATACGCAGTATTTT. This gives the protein CASSLIPGTGGTDTQYF.

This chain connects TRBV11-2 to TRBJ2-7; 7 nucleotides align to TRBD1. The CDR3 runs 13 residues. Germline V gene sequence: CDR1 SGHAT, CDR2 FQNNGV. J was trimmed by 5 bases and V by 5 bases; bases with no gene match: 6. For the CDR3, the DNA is TGTGCCAGCAGCGCTTACAGGGGTCACGAGCAGTACTTC. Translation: CASSAYRGHEQYF.

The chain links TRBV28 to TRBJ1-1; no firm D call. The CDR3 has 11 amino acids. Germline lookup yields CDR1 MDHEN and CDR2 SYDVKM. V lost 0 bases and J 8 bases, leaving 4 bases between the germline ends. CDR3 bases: TGTGCCAGCAGTTTATGGTCAGAAGCTTTCTTT. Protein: CASSLWSEAFF.

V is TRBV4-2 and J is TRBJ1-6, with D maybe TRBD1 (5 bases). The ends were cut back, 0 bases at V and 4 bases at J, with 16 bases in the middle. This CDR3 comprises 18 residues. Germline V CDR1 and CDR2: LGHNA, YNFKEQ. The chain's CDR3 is CASSQDSPGKRYNSPLHF. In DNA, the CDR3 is TGTGCCAGCAGCCAAGATTCTCCAGGGAAAAGGTATAATTCACCCCTCCACTTT.

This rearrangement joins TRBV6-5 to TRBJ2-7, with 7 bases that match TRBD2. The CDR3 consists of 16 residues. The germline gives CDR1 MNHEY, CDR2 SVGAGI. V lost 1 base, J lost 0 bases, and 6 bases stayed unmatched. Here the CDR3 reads CASSYWGGKSSYEQYF. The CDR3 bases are TGTGCCAGCAGTTACTGGGGGGGGAAGAGCTCCTACGAGCAGTACTTC.

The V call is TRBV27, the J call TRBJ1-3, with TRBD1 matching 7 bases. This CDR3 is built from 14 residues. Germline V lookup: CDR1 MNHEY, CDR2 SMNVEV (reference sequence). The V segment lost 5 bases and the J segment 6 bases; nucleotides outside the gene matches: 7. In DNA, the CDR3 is TGTGCCAGCAGTCTAAGTACAGGGGTAAACACCATATATTTT. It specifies CASSLSTGVNTIYF.

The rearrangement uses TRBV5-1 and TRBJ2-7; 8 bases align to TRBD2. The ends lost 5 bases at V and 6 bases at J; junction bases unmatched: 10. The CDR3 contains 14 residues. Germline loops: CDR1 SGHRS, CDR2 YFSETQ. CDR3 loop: CASRPGLGGFEQYF. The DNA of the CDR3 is TGCGCCAGCAGGCCGGGACTAGGCGGATTCGAGCAGTACTTC.

CDR3 protein: CASSPRSDSSGELFF. DNA of the CDR3: TGTGCCAGCTCACCGAGGTCAGATAGCAGCGGGGAGCTGTTTTTT. V is TRBV18 and J is TRBJ2-2; D uncertain. The CDR3 is 15 amino acids. CDR1 KGHSH and CDR2 LQKENI come from the germline V gene. V was shortened by 3 bases and J by 7 bases, with 15 bases between the two germline ends.

The CDR3 sequence: CASSPETGVGELFF. The CDR3 nucleotides are TGCGCCAGCAGCCCCGAGACAGGGGTGGGGGAGCTGTTTTTT. V is TRBV5-1 and J is TRBJ2-2, with TRBD1 matching over 8 bases. The CDR3 covers 14 residues. The germline V gene has CDR1 SGHRS and CDR2 YFSETQ. V shed 4 bases and J 8 bases; nucleotides not matched to a gene: 7.

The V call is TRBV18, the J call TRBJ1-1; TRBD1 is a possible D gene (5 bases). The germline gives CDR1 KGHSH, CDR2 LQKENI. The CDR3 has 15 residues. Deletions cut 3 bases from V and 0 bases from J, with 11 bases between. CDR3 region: CASSPMGQMNTEAFF. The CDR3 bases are TGTGCCAGCTCACCCATGGGGCAGATGAACACTGAAGCTTTCTTT.

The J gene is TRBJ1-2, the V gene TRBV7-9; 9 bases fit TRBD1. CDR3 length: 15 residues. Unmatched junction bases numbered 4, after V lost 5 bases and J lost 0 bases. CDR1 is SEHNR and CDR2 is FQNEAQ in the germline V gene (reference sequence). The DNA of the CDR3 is TGTGCCAGCAGCCCGGGACAGGGATCTAACTATGGCTACACCTTC. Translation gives CASSPGQGSNYGYTF.

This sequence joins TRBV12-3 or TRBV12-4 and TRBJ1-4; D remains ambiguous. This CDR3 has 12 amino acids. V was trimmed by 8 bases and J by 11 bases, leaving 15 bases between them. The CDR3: CASLLGAGKLFF. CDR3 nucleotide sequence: TGTGCCAGCCTTCTGGGCGCGGGGAAACTGTTTTTT.

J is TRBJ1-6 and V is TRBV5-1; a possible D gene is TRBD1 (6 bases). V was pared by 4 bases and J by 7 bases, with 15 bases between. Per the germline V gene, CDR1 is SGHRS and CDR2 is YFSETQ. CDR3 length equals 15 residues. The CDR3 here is CASSQYRASNSPLHF. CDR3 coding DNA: TGCGCCAGCAGCCAGTACAGGGCGAGCAATTCACCCCTCCACTTT.

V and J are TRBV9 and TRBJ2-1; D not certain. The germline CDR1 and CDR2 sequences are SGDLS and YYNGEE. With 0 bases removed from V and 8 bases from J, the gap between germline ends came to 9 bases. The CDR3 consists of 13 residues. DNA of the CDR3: TGTGCCAGCAGCGTAGCAGGTTCTGATGAGCAGTTCTTC. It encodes CASSVAGSDEQFF.

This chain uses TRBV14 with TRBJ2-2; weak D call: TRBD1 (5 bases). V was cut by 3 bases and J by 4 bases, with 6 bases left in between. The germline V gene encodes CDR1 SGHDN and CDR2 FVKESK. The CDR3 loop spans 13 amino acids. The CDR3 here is CASSQTATGELFF. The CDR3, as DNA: TGTGCCAGCAGCCAGACAGCCACCGGGGAGCTGTTTTTT.

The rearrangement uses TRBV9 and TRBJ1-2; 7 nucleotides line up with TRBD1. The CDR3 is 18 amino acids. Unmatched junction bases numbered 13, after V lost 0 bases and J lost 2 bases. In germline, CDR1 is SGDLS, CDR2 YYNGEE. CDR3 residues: CASSVEGEGGSSNYGYTF. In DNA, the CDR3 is TGTGCCAGCAGCGTAGAGGGGGAAGGGGGCAGTTCGAACTATGGCTACACCTTC.

The CDR3 nucleotides read TGTGCCAGCAGCTCGACAGGGGAGGGGACCCAGTACTTC. The encoded protein is CASSSTGEGTQYF. V usage is TRBV7-3 and J usage is TRBJ2-5; a possible D gene is TRBD1 (8 bases). The ends were cut back, 4 bases at V and 7 bases at J, with 13 bases in the middle. CDR1 and CDR2 (germline): SGHTA, FQGTGA. The CDR3 has 13 residues.

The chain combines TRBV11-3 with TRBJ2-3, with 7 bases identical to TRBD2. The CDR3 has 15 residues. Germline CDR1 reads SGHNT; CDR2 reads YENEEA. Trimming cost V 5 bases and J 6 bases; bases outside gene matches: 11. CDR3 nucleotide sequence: TGTGCCAGCAGCCCCTTTGCGGGAGCTGGGGATACGCAGTATTTT. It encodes CASSPFAGAGDTQYF.

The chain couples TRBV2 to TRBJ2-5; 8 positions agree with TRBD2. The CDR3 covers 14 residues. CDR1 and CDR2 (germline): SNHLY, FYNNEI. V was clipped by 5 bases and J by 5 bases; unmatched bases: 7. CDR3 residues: CASSTGTSGETQYF. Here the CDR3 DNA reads TGTGCCAGCAGTACCGGGACTAGTGGTGAGACCCAGTACTTC.